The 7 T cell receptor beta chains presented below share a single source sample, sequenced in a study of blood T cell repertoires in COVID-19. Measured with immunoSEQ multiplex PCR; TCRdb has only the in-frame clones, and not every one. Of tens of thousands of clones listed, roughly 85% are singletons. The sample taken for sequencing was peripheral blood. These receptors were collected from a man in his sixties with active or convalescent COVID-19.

CDR3 sequence: CSVKDRAYEQYF. DNA of the CDR3: TGCAGCGTTAAGGACAGGGCCTACGAGCAGTACTTC. V gene TRBV29-1 combines with J gene TRBJ2-7; 8 nucleotides line up with TRBD1. Germline V lookup: CDR1 SQVTM, CDR2 ANQGSEA. The V and J ends lost 5 bases and 2 bases, in that order; junction bases with no gene match: 2. CDR3 length: 12 residues.

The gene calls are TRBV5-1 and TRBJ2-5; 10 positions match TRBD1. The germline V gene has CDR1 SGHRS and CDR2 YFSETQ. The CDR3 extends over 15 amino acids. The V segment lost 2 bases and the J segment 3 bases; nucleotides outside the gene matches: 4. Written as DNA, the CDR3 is TGCGCCAGCAGCTTTGGTGGACAGGGGGAAGAGACCCAGTACTTC. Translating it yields CASSFGGQGEETQYF. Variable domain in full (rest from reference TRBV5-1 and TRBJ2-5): KAGVTQTPRYLIKTRGQQVTLSCSPISGHRSVSWYQQTPGQGLQFLFEYFSETQRNKGNFPGRFSGRQFSNSRSEMNVSTLELGDSALYLCASSFGGQGEETQYFGPGTRLLVL.

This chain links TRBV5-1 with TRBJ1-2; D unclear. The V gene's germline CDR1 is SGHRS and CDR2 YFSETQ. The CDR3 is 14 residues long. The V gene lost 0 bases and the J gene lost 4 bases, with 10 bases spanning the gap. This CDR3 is CASSLEGGTYGYTF. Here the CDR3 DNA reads TGCGCCAGCAGCTTGGAAGGCGGAACCTATGGCTACACCTTC.

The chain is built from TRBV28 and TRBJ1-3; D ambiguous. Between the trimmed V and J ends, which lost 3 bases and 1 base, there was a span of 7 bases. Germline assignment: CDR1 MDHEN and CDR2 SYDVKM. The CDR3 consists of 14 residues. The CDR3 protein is CASSLGLSGNTIYF. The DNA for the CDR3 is TGTGCCAGCAGTTTGGGCTTGTCTGGAAACACCATATATTTT.

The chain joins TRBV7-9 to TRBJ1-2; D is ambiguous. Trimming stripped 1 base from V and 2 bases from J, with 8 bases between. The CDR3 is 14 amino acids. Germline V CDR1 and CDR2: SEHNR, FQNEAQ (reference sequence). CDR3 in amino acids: CASSLDSRNYGYTF. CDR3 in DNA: TGTGCCAGCAGCTTAGATTCTAGAAACTATGGCTACACCTTC.

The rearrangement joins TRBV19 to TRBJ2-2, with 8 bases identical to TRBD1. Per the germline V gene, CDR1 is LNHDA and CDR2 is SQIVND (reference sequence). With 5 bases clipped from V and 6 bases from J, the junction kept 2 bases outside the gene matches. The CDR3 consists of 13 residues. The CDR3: CASSYRGSGELFF. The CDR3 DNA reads TGTGCCAGTAGTTACAGGGGGTCCGGGGAGCTGTTTTTT.

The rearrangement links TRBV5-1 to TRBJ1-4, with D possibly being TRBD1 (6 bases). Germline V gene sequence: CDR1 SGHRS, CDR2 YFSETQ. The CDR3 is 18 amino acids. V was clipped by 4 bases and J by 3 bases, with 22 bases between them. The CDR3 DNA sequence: TGCGCCAGCAGCCCTCCGGGACAAGGAATTGCGGCTAATGAAAAACTGTTTTTT. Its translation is CASSPPGQGIAANEKLFF.